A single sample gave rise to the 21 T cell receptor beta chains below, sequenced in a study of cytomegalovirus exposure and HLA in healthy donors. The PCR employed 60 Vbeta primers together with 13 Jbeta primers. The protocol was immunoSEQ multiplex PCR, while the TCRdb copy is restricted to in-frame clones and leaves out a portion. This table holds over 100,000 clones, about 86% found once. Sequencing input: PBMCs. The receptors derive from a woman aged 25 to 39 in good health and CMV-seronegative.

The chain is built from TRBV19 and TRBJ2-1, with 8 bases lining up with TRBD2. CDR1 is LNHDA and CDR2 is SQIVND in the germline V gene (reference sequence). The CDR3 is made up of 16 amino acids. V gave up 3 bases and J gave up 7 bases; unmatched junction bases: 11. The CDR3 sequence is CASSMGSGSGLNEQFF. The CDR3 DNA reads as TGTGCCAGTAGTATGGGGAGCGGGAGCGGGCTAAATGAGCAGTTCTTC. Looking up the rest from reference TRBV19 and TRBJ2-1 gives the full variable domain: DGGITQSPKYLFRKEGQNVTLSCEQNLNHDAMYWYRQDPGQGLRLIYYSQIVNDFQKGDIAEGYSVSREKKESFPLTVTSAQKNPTAFYLCASSMGSGSGLNEQFFGPGTRLTVL.

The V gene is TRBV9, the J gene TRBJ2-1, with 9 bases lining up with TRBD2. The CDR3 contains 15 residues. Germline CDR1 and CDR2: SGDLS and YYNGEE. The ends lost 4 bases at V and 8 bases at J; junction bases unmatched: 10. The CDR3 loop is CASSQRGRAVDEQFF. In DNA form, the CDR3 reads TGTGCCAGCAGCCAACGCGGGAGGGCCGTGGATGAGCAGTTCTTC.

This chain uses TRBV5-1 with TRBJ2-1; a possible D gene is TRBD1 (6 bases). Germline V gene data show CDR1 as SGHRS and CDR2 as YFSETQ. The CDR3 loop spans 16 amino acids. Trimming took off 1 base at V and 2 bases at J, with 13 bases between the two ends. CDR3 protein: CASSLRGIRPYNEQFF. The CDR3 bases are TGCGCCAGCAGCTTGAGGGGGATACGGCCCTACAATGAGCAGTTCTTC.

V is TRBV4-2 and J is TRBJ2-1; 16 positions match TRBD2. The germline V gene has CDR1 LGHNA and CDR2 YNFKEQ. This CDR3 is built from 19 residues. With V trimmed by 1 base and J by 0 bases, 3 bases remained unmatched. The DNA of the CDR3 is TGTGCCAGCAGCCAAGCGGGACTAGCGGGAGGGAGCTCCTACAATGAGCAGTTCTTC. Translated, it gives CASSQAGLAGGSSYNEQFF.

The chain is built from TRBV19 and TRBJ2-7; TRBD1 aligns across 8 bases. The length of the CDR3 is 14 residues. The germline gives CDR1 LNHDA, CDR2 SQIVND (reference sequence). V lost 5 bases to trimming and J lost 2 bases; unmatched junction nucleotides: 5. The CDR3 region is CASSRTGSTYEQYF. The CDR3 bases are TGTGCCAGTAGTCGGACAGGGTCAACCTACGAGCAGTACTTC.

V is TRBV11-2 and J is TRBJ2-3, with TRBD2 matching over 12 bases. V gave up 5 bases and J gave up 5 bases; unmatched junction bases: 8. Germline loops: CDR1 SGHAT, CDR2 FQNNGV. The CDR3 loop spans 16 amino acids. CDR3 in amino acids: CASSPLAGGGVDTQYF. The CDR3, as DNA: TGTGCCAGCAGCCCTCTAGCGGGAGGGGGCGTAGATACGCAGTATTTT.

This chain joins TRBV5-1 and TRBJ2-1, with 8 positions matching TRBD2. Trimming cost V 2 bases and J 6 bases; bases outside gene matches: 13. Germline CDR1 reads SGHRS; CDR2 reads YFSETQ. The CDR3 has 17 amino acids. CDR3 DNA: TGCGCCAGCAGCTTAATTGGGCGTAGCGGGGACTTCAATGAGCAGTTCTTC. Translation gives CASSLIGRSGDFNEQFF.

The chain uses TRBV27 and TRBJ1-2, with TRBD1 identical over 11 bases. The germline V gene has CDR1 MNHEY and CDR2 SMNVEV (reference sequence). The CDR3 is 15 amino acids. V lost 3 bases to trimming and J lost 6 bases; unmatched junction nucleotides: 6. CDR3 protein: CASSFRTGGVDGYTF. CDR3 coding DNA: TGTGCCAGCAGTTTTCGGACAGGGGGCGTGGATGGCTACACCTTC.

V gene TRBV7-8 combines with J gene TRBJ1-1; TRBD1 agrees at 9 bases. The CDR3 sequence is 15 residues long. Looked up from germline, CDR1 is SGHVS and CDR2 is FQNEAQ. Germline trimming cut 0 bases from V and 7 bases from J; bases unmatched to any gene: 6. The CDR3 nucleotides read TGTGCCAGCAGCTTAGCCGGGACAGGGAAGGGTGAAGCTTTCTTT. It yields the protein CASSLAGTGKGEAFF.

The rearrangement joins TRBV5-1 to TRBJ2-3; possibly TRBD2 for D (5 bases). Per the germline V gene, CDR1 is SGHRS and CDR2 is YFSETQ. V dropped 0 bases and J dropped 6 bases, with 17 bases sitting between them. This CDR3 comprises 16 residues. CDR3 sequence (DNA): TGCGCCAGCAGCTTGGGAGGGTACCGGCAGACTGATACGCAGTATTTT. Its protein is CASSLGGYRQTDTQYF.

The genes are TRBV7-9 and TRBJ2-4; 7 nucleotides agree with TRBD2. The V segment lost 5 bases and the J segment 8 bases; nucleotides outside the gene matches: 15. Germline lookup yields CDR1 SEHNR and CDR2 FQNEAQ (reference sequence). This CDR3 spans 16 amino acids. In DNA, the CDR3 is TGTGCCAGCAGCCCCATGGGAGGCGGGAGAGGGGACATTCAGTACTTC. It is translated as CASSPMGGGRGDIQYF.

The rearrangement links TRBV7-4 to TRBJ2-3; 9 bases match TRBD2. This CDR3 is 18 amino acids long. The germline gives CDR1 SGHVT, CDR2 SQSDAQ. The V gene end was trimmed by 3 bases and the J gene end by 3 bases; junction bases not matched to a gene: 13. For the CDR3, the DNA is TGTGCCAGCAGCTTGCCCGAAATAGCGGGGGAGAGGACAGATACGCAGTATTTT. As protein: CASSLPEIAGERTDTQYF.

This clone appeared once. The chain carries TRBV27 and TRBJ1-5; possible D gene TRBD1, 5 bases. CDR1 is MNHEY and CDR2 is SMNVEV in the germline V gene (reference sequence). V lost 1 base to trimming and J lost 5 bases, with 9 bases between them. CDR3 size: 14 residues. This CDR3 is CASSLWGGDQPQHF. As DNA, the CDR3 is TGTGCCAGCAGTTTATGGGGAGGGGATCAGCCCCAGCATTTT.

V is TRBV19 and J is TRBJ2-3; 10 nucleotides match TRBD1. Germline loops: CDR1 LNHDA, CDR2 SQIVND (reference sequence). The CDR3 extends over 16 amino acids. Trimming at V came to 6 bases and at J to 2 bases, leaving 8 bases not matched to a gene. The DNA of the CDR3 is TGTGCCAGTAGGTTGGGACAGGGGTTTATCACAGATACGCAGTATTTT. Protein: CASRLGQGFITDTQYF.

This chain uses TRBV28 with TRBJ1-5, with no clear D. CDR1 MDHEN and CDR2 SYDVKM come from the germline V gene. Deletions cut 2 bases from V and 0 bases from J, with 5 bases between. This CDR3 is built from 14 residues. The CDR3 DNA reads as TGTGCCAGCAGTTTAGTCAGTAGCAATCAGCCCCAGCATTTT. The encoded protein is CASSLVSSNQPQHF.

Here the CDR3 DNA reads TGTGCCAGCAGTTTGGGGACTAGCGGGTACAATGAGCAGTTCTTC. Its translation: CASSLGTSGYNEQFF. The rearrangement joins TRBV28 to TRBJ2-1; 12 bases fit TRBD2. This CDR3 is built from 15 residues. After removal of 3 bases from V and 4 bases from J, the junction contained 1 base not matched to a gene. CDR1 and CDR2 from the germline V gene are MDHEN and SYDVKM.

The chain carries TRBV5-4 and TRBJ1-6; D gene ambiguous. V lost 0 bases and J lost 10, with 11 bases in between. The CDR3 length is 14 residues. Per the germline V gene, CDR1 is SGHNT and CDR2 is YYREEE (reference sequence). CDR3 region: CASSLGTGGSPLHF. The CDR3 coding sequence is TGTGCCAGCAGCTTGGGGACGGGAGGATCACCCCTCCACTTT.

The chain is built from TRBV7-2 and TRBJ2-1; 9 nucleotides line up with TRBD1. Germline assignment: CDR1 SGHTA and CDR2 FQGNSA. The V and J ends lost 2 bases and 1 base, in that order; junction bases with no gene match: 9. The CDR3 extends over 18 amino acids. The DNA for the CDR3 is TGTGCCAGCAGCTTAAAACTTGAGGGACAGGGTTCCTACAATGAGCAGTTCTTC. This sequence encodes CASSLKLEGQGSYNEQFF. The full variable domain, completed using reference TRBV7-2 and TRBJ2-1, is GAGVSQSPSNKVTEKGKDVELRCDPISGHTALYWYRQSLGQGLEFLIYFQGNSAPDKSGLPSDRFSAERTGGSVSTLTIQRTQQEDSAVYLCASSLKLEGQGSYNEQFFGPGTRLTVL.

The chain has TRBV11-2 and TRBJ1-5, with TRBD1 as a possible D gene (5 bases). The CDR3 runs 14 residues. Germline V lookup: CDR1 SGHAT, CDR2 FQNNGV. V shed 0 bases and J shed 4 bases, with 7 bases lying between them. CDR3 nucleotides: TGTGCCAGCAGCTTAGAGGGGGGGAATCAGCCCCAGCATTTT. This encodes CASSLEGGNQPQHF. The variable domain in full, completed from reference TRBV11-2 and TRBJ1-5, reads EAGVAQSPRYKIIEKRQSVAFWCNPISGHATLYWYQQILGQGPKLLIQFQNNGVVDDSQLPKDRFSAERLKGVDSTLKIQPAKLEDSAVYLCASSLEGGNQPQHFGDGTRLSIL.

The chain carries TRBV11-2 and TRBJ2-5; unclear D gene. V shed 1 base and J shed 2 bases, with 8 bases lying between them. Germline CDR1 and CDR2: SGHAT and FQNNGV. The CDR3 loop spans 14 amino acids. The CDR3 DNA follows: TGTGCCAGCAGCTTAGTTCCCAGACAAGAGACCCAGTACTTC. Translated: CASSLVPRQETQYF.

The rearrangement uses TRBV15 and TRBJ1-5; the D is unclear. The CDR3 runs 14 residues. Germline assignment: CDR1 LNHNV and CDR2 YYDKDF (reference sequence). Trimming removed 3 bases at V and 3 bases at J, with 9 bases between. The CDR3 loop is CATSRSGLNQPQHF. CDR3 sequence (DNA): TGTGCCACCAGCAGGTCCGGACTCAATCAGCCCCAGCATTTT.